This record covers a single T cell receptor beta chain. Its antigen remains unidentified. Some clones are missing from TCRdb's copy, which holds only in-frame ones; the method was immunoSEQ multiplex PCR. The sample has roughly 100,000 clones, about nine tenths seen once; the top ten hold 13% to 15%. The entry originates in a study of identifying expanded T cells in peripheral blood. Study observations and caveats: Two-week clone count variance significantly increased as total template count grew. About 1.2 clones differed between technical replicates, versus approximately 16 and 19 over time.

Collection occurred without any documented infections or immune events in donors. The receptor was isolated from a person between 18 and 75 years old in good health. The sample comprised blood.

This CDR3 reads CASSRDRGVYEQYF. CDR3 sequence (DNA): TGTGCCAGCAGTAGGGACAGGGGGGTCTACGAGCAGTACTTC. This sequence joins TRBV6-5 and TRBJ2-7; 11 bases line up with TRBD1. From germline, CDR1 is MNHEY and CDR2 SVGAGI. There are 14 residues in the CDR3. V was clipped by 5 bases and J by 3 bases; unmatched bases: 3.